The rows below give T cell receptor beta chains drawn from one sample of a study of blood T cell repertoires in COVID-19. Clones were sequenced by immunoSEQ multiplex PCR, and TCRdb holds only the in-frame ones, with some missing. The repertoire consists of tens of thousands of clones, with about nine tenths occurring once and the leading ten covering 0.65% to 0.95%. The specimen sequenced was peripheral blood. The receptors were gathered from a woman older than 75 with acute or convalescent COVID-19. The CDR3 runs from the conserved cysteine through the conserved F or W. D genes are given only for firm matches. Rows give clone size only sometimes, using once, few, many, or a class for an expanded clone.

J gene: TRBJ2-5
clone size: -
D gene: TRBD1
V gene: TRBV20-1
CDR3 protein: CSASRVKGARSETQYF
CDR3 DNA: TGCAGTGCTAGTCGGGTGAAGGGGGCGCGTAGTGAGACCCAGTACTTC

J gene: TRBJ1-4
clone size: -
D gene: TRBD1
V gene: TRBV4-2
CDR3 protein: CASSQGDRGATNEKLFF
CDR3 DNA: TGTGCCAGCAGCCAAGGGGACAGGGGTGCAACTAATGAAAAACTGTTTTTT

J gene: TRBJ2-6
clone size: -
D gene: -
V gene: TRBV5-6
CDR3 protein: CASSFYGLSGANVLTF
CDR3 DNA: TGTGCCAGCAGCTTTTACGGTTTATCTGGGGCCAACGTCCTGACTTTC

J gene: TRBJ2-5
clone size: -
D gene: -
V gene: TRBV5-1
CDR3 protein: CASSLGGLGWYQETQYF
CDR3 DNA: TGCGCCAGCAGCTTGGGCGGACTGGGATGGTACCAAGAGACCCAGTACTTC

J gene: TRBJ2-5
clone size: -
D gene: -
V gene: TRBV5-4
CDR3 protein: CASSLPEETQYF
CDR3 DNA: TGTGCCAGCAGCTTGCCCGAAGAGACCCAGTACTTC

J gene: TRBJ2-3
clone size: -
D gene: -
V gene: TRBV9
CDR3 protein: CASSFFLVDTQYF
CDR3 DNA: TGTGCCAGCAGCTTCTTCTTAGTAGATACGCAGTATTTT

J gene: TRBJ2-7
clone size: -
D gene: TRBD1
V gene: TRBV7-9
CDR3 protein: CASSFPGQGSYEQYF
CDR3 DNA: TGTGCCAGCAGCTTCCCGGGACAGGGCTCCTACGAGCAGTACTTC

J gene: TRBJ1-1
clone size: -
D gene: -
V gene: TRBV6-4
CDR3 protein: CASSADRNTEAFF
CDR3 DNA: TGTGCCAGCAGCGCGGACAGGAACACTGAAGCTTTCTTT

J gene: TRBJ1-2
clone size: -
D gene: TRBD1
V gene: TRBV18
CDR3 protein: CASSPDRAGYTF
CDR3 DNA: TGTGCCAGCTCACCGGACAGGGCTGGCTACACCTTC

J gene: TRBJ2-5
clone size: once
D gene: TRBD1
V gene: TRBV7-9
CDR3 protein: CASNPGDRGETQYF
CDR3 DNA: TGTGCCAGCAACCCGGGAGACAGGGGAGAGACCCAGTACTTC

J gene: TRBJ2-6
clone size: once
D gene: TRBD1
V gene: TRBV5-1
CDR3 protein: CASSLLSYRGSSGANVLTF
CDR3 DNA: TGCGCCAGCAGCTTACTGTCCTACAGGGGGTCCTCTGGGGCCAACGTCCTGACTTTC

J gene: TRBJ2-7
clone size: few
D gene: TRBD2
V gene: TRBV27
CDR3 protein: CATGGRGDEQYF
CDR3 DNA: TGTGCCACTGGTGGGAGGGGAGACGAGCAGTACTTC

J gene: TRBJ2-7
clone size: -
D gene: -
V gene: TRBV5-1
CDR3 protein: CASSLVGDRSYEQYF
CDR3 DNA: TGCGCCAGCAGCTTGGTCGGCGACAGGAGTTACGAGCAGTACTTC

J gene: TRBJ2-7
clone size: -
D gene: -
V gene: TRBV6-6
CDR3 protein: CASSAGYEQYF
CDR3 DNA: TGTGCCAGCAGTGCAGGCTACGAGCAGTACTTC

J gene: TRBJ1-1
clone size: -
D gene: -
V gene: TRBV5-1
CDR3 protein: CASSLAGRRGEDTEAFF
CDR3 DNA: TGCGCCAGCAGCTTGGCCGGCCGCCGGGGAGAGGACACTGAAGCTTTCTTT

J gene: TRBJ1-6
clone size: -
D gene: -
V gene: TRBV5-1
CDR3 protein: CASRRDNSPLHF
CDR3 DNA: TGCGCCAGCAGGAGGGATAATTCACCCCTCCACTTT

J gene: TRBJ1-2
clone size: -
D gene: -
V gene: TRBV5-4
CDR3 protein: CASSLAGLHGYTF
CDR3 DNA: TGTGCCAGCAGCTTGGCAGGGCTTCATGGCTACACCTTC